This TCR beta chain was retrieved from a study of CXCR3-negative and CXCR3-positive naive CD8 T cells. CDR1 and CDR2 from the germline V gene are SGHTA and FQGNSA. There are 17 residues in the CDR3. Each TRB cDNA library was prepared by 5' RACE (with UMI labels). TCRdb reprocessed the 5' RACE reads and keeps a single row for each CDR3 protein, giving no DNA. The table lists some 40,000 distinct CDR3 sequences. J is TRBJ2-1 and V is TRBV7-2; without DNA, the TCRdb call of TRBD1 cannot be checked. Input material: memory CD8+ T cells from blood. This sequence was found in a human donor in good health. Some clones in this sample may be carry-over from other donors' samples. The CDR3 here is CASSLALRGLGHNEQFF.